A single sample is the source of the 17 T cell receptor beta chains below, sequenced in a study of blood T cell repertoires in COVID-19 (TCRdb year 2020). The receptor library was made with the immunoSEQ multiplex PCR assay. This immuneACCESS table, as held by TCRdb, lists in-frame sequences with V and J called but not all clones. Of the missing ones, under half trace to an unresolved V gene in checked studies; the others have no known cause. The table for this sample lists 310,000 or so clones; about 90% of them were counted only once. The ten biggest clones cover over 2% of the sample. Sequenced material: peripheral blood. The receptors were sampled from a woman aged 25-40 years who had recovered from COVID-19.

This clone was recorded a few times. This chain links TRBV10-3 with TRBJ2-1; no definite D call. Looked up from germline, CDR1 is ENHRY and CDR2 is SYGVKD. The CDR3 runs 14 residues. The V and J ends lost 2 bases and 4 bases respectively, with 9 bases between them. The CDR3 is CAISEPSVYNEQFF. Here the CDR3 DNA reads TGTGCCATCAGTGAGCCGAGCGTATACAATGAGCAGTTCTTC.

The chain recombines TRBV28 with TRBJ2-7; 8 nucleotides agree with TRBD1. Germline V gene data show CDR1 as MDHEN and CDR2 as SYDVKM. This CDR3 comprises 14 residues. Trimming cost V 6 bases and J 3 bases; bases outside gene matches: 7. The CDR3 spells CASSQTGALYEQYF. The CDR3 nucleotides read TGTGCCAGCAGCCAGACAGGGGCCCTCTACGAGCAGTACTTC.

The V call is TRBV19, the J call TRBJ1-1; D may be TRBD1 (5 bases). V shed 3 bases and J shed 5 bases, with 10 bases lying between them. This CDR3 has 13 amino acids. Germline V gives CDR1 LNHDA, CDR2 SQIVND (reference sequence). CDR3 in DNA: TGTGCCAGTAGTATCTCTGGGGCTACTGAAGCTTTCTTT. Protein: CASSISGATEAFF.

This sequence joins TRBV10-3 and TRBJ1-3; D not resolved. The V end was cut by 0 bases, the J end by 3 bases, with 6 bases between. This CDR3 comprises 14 residues. Germline V gene lookup returns CDR1 ENHRY and CDR2 SYGVKD. CDR3 loop: CAISESLRGNTIYF. CDR3 coding DNA: TGTGCCATCAGTGAGTCACTGCGTGGAAACACCATATATTTT.

This clone was found once. The V call is TRBV7-2, the J call TRBJ2-3; D is ambiguous. This CDR3 contains 15 residues. Germline V lookup: CDR1 SGHTA, CDR2 FQGNSA. V lost 2 bases and J 0 bases, leaving 9 bases between the germline ends. The CDR3 region has the DNA TGTGCCAGCAGCTTAAATGCGCCCAGCACAGATACGCAGTATTTT. Protein sequence: CASSLNAPSTDTQYF.

This rearrangement joins TRBV28 to TRBJ2-3, with D possibly being TRBD1 (5 bases). V was clipped by 6 bases and J by 2 bases, with 12 bases between them. The CDR3 runs to 14 residues. Germline V CDR1 and CDR2: MDHEN, SYDVKM. CDR3 region: CASSLVGPTDTQYF. The CDR3 nucleotides read TGTGCCAGCAGCCTAGTGGGGCCCACAGATACGCAGTATTTT.

The chain uses TRBV5-1 and TRBJ1-1; the D is unclear. The length of the CDR3 is 14 residues. Trimming took off 4 bases at V and 1 base at J, with 11 bases between the two ends. Germline lookup yields CDR1 SGHRS and CDR2 YFSETQ. The CDR3 sequence is CASSHTGENTEAFF. CDR3 in DNA: TGCGCCAGCAGCCATACGGGAGAGAACACTGAAGCTTTCTTT.

This chain joins TRBV14 and TRBJ1-1, with 7 bases lining up with TRBD1. The ends lost 1 base at V and 6 bases at J; junction bases unmatched: 14. From germline, CDR1 is SGHDN and CDR2 FVKESK. The CDR3 covers 17 residues. CDR3 nucleotide sequence: TGTGCCAGCAGCCAAGTTCATGAGTTAGGGGGCAAGGCTGAAGCTTTCTTT. It is translated as CASSQVHELGGKAEAFF.

This chain uses TRBV11-2 with TRBJ2-1; 7 nucleotides line up with TRBD2. The CDR3 is made up of 16 amino acids. The junction had 12 bases not matched to a gene; V was cut back by 3 bases and J by 7 bases. Germline CDR1 and CDR2: SGHAT and FQNNGV. The CDR3 loop reads CASSLSRGGGYNEQFF. The CDR3 DNA reads TGTGCCAGCAGCTTGAGTAGGGGCGGGGGATATAATGAGCAGTTCTTC. Combining the CDR3 with reference TRBV11-2 and TRBJ2-1 gives the whole variable domain EAGVAQSPRYKIIEKRQSVAFWCNPISGHATLYWYQQILGQGPKLLIQFQNNGVVDDSQLPKDRFSAERLKGVDSTLKIQPAKLEDSAVYLCASSLSRGGGYNEQFFGPGTRLTVL.

With respect to this clone: This CDR3 is also generated by other DNA sequences in the sample. V usage is TRBV6-5 and J usage is TRBJ1-2, with D unclear. Germline V gene sequence: CDR1 MNHEY, CDR2 SVGAGI. This CDR3 has 13 residues. V was pared by 2 bases and J by 4 bases, with 8 bases between. CDR3 region: CASSYGGGYGYTF. The CDR3 DNA is TGTGCCAGCAGTTACGGTGGCGGCTATGGCTACACCTTC.

V gene TRBV7-2 combines with J gene TRBJ1-4; a weak D match, TRBD1 (5 bases). Germline CDR1 is SGHTA and CDR2 is FQGNSA. The length of the CDR3 is 15 residues. Deletions cut 1 base from V and 11 bases from J, with 17 bases between. CDR3 loop: CASSLGLGLGRKLFF. The CDR3 DNA is TGTGCCAGCAGCTTAGGGTTGGGGCTTGGGAGGAAACTGTTTTTT.

The V and J genes are TRBV18 and TRBJ2-3; no clear D. Germline V gene data show CDR1 as KGHSH and CDR2 as LQKENI. The CDR3 is 16 amino acids. Trimming took off 3 bases at V and 0 bases at J, with 13 bases between the two ends. CDR3 in amino acids: CASSPPTRQSTDTQYF. The CDR3, as DNA: TGTGCCAGCTCACCTCCTACCAGGCAGAGCACAGATACGCAGTATTTT.

The chain recombines TRBV6-2 or TRBV6-3 with TRBJ2-7; 7 bases agree with TRBD1. The germline CDR1 and CDR2 sequences are MNHEY and SVGEGT. The ends lost 4 bases at V and 2 bases at J; junction bases unmatched: 8. The CDR3 totals 15 residues. The CDR3 loop is CASSFLRDRPYEQYF. The CDR3 bases are TGTGCCAGCAGTTTCCTCCGGGACAGACCCTACGAGCAGTACTTC.

The chain carries TRBV10-2 and TRBJ1-1; D uncertain. Germline V gene lookup returns CDR1 WSHSY and CDR2 SAAADI. The ends were cut back, 6 bases at V and 2 bases at J, with 4 bases in the middle. The CDR3 contains 11 residues. CDR3 sequence reads: CASRHNTEAFF. In DNA, the CDR3 is TGCGCCAGCAGACACAACACTGAAGCTTTCTTT.

The chain links TRBV24-1 to TRBJ1-2; D gene unclear. This CDR3 spans 11 amino acids. Trimming removed 3 bases from V and 10 bases from J, with 8 bases in between. Germline V gene lookup returns CDR1 KGHDR and CDR2 SFDVKD. CDR3 sequence (DNA): TGTGCCACCAGTGATGGACTGTACTACACCTTC. Its translation is CATSDGLYYTF.

V gene TRBV6-2 or TRBV6-3 combines with J gene TRBJ2-1, with TRBD1 matching 7 bases. V was clipped by 1 base and J by 5 bases; unmatched bases: 11. Germline V gene lookup returns CDR1 MNHEY and CDR2 SVGEGT. The CDR3 consists of 17 residues. The CDR3 bases are TGTGCCAGCAGTTACTGGGGTGGGGACAGCGCGGACAATGAGCAGTTCTTC. Translated: CASSYWGGDSADNEQFF.

The genes are TRBV7-2 and TRBJ1-5; weak D call: TRBD1 (5 bases). V was cut by 5 bases and J by 3 bases, with 11 bases left in between. Germline-derived CDR1 and CDR2 are SGHTA and FQGNSA. The CDR3 is 14 amino acids. In DNA, the CDR3 is TGTGCCAGCAGCCCCCGGGACTCCAATCAGCCCCAGCATTTT. This codes for CASSPRDSNQPQHF.